Below, 8 T cell receptor beta chains from the same sample are listed, as sequenced in a study of cytomegalovirus exposure and HLA in healthy donors. In the PCR, 60 Vbeta and 13 Jbeta primers were used. Method: immunoSEQ multiplex PCR; TCRdb's copy keeps in-frame clones and lacks some. The data hold about 130,000 clones, with 80% observed a single time. Sequenced sample: PBMCs. These TCRs come from a man aged 25 to 40 in good health and CMV-seronegative.

The chain uses TRBV7-2 and TRBJ1-5; the D gene is possibly TRBD1 (6 bases). From germline, CDR1 is SGHTA and CDR2 FQGNSA. This CDR3 has 14 residues. V lost 3 bases to trimming and J lost 7 bases, with 13 bases between them. This chain's CDR3 is CASSFSGEGQPQHF. The CDR3 bases are TGTGCCAGCAGCTTTTCAGGGGAAGGCCAGCCCCAGCATTTT.

The chain joins TRBV4-2 to TRBJ2-3, with TRBD2 matching 11 bases. V lost 0 bases to trimming and J lost 5 bases; unmatched junction nucleotides: 10. Germline V lookup: CDR1 LGHNA, CDR2 YNFKEQ. The CDR3 is 18 amino acids. The CDR3 loop is CASSQDFPSGRFLDTQYF. The CDR3 nucleotides are TGTGCCAGCAGCCAAGATTTCCCTAGCGGGAGGTTCCTAGATACGCAGTATTTT.

The rearrangement links TRBV12-1 to TRBJ1-4; TRBD1 reflects the table's D call only, with no check against the DNA. TRBV12-1 is reported as a pseudogene. This CDR3 region has 14 residues. This CDR3 reads CARRTGTGNEKLFF. In DNA form, the CDR3 reads TGTGCCAGACGTACCGGGACAGGTAATGAAAAACTGTTTTTT.

This clone was seen a single time. The chain combines TRBV6-5 with TRBJ2-5, with D unclear. The J call may not be correct, given that the DNA end is closer to TRBJ2-7. From germline, CDR1 is MNHEY and CDR2 SVGAGI. This CDR3 region has 11 residues. The DNA of the CDR3 is TGTGCCAGCAGTCGCGACTACGAGCAGTACTTC. As protein: CASSRDYEQYF.

The chain is built from TRBV7-8 and TRBJ2-1; the D gene is possibly TRBD2 (6 bases). The germline V gene encodes CDR1 SGHVS and CDR2 FQNEAQ. The CDR3 runs to 17 residues. Trimming pared 5 bases from V and 1 base from J, leaving 18 bases between. CDR3: CASSPPWLARSYNEQFF. The CDR3 region has the DNA TGTGCCAGCAGCCCACCATGGCTAGCGAGATCCTACAATGAGCAGTTCTTC.

V usage is TRBV7-2 and J usage is TRBJ2-1, with D perhaps matching TRBD2 (7 bases). Trimming took off 5 bases at V and 3 bases at J, with 14 bases between the two ends. This CDR3 has 15 amino acids. Looked up from germline, CDR1 is SGHTA and CDR2 is FQGNSA. CDR3 residues: CASSPRGGVYNEQFF. For the CDR3, the DNA is TGTGCCAGCAGCCCCAGAGGGGGGGTCTACAATGAGCAGTTCTTC. The variable domain in full, completed from reference TRBV7-2 and TRBJ2-1, reads GAGVSQSPSNKVTEKGKDVELRCDPISGHTALYWYRQSLGQGLEFLIYFQGNSAPDKSGLPSDRFSAERTGGSVSTLTIQRTQQEDSAVYLCASSPRGGVYNEQFFGPGTRLTVL.

This chain joins TRBV27 and TRBJ2-1; TRBD2 matches at 7 bases. CDR3 length: 18 residues. Trimming at V came to 5 bases and at J to 0 bases, leaving 13 bases not matched to a gene. Germline V CDR1 and CDR2: MNHEY, SMNVEV (reference sequence). The CDR3 sequence is CASSPSPTSEISYNEQFF. CDR3 nucleotides: TGTGCCAGCAGTCCCTCTCCTACTAGCGAGATCTCCTACAATGAGCAGTTCTTC.

This clone appeared once. This chain links TRBV2 with TRBJ1-1, with 7 positions matching TRBD1. The CDR3 loop spans 14 amino acids. The germline gives CDR1 SNHLY, CDR2 FYNNEI. With V trimmed by 7 bases and J by 9 bases, 14 bases remained unmatched. The CDR3 DNA follows: TGTGCCAGCATTTTAGTTCTGGGGACAGTGAAAGCTTTCTTT. This encodes CASILVLGTVKAFF.